These 3 T cell receptor beta chains were sequenced from one sample in a study of T cell responses to AZD1222 COVID-19 vaccine. Assay used: immunoSEQ multiplex PCR; TCRdb lists only in-frame clones, some missing. The sample lists about 110,000 clones, 92% occurring once. The sequences come from peripheral blood, collected 28 days after the second AZD1222 dose. The receptors originated from an adult who received the AZD1222 COVID-19 vaccine.

V and J are TRBV19 and TRBJ1-1; no clear D gene. The V and J ends lost 3 bases and 0 bases respectively, with 8 bases between them. Germline assignment: CDR1 LNHDA and CDR2 SQIVND (reference sequence). The CDR3 is 14 amino acids. In nucleotides, the CDR3 is TGTGCCAGTAGTATTATGACCATGAACACTGAAGCTTTCTTT. Protein product: CASSIMTMNTEAFF.

The V call is TRBV4-2, the J call TRBJ1-2; 10 bases match TRBD1. The CDR3 runs 19 residues. The V segment lost 0 bases and the J segment 4 bases; nucleotides outside the gene matches: 14. CDR1 LGHNA and CDR2 YNFKEQ come from the germline V gene. CDR3 DNA sequence: TGTGCCAGCAGCCAAGATAGAACAACCGGGACAGGGGCCTTCTATGGCTACACCTTC. Translating it yields CASSQDRTTGTGAFYGYTF.

J is TRBJ1-2 and V is TRBV18; 8 bases fit TRBD1. The CDR3 loop spans 16 amino acids. The germline CDR1 and CDR2 sequences are KGHSH and LQKENI. J gave up 7 bases and V 3 bases, and 13 bases lay outside the gene matches. The CDR3 loop reads CASSPGTGVFSAGYTF. The CDR3 DNA sequence: TGTGCCAGCTCACCCGGGACAGGTGTTTTCTCGGCTGGCTACACCTTC.